This TCR beta chain emerged from a study of OX40 agonist ivuxolimab in advanced cancers. Sequenced by immunoSEQ multiplex PCR; TCRdb stores in-frame clones only, minus some. The table lists about 88,000 clones, 85% to 90% of them singletons, with about 0.22% in the top ten. V was clipped by 1 base and J by 1 base, with 5 bases between them. Per germline, CDR1 LNHNV and CDR2 YYDKDF (reference sequence). This CDR3 comprises 15 residues. Study-level points and caveats: Partial responders receiving 0.1-3.0 mg/kg showed among the lowest clonal expansion.

Remarks on this clone: Its target is unknown.

The chain joins TRBV15 to TRBJ2-6; D remains unclear. The source is an adult with an advanced solid tumor such as melanoma, head and neck, liver or kidney cancer. The sequencing here drew on CD4+ or CD8+ T cells sorted from blood, taken in a trial of the OX40 agonist ivuxolimab. CDR3 DNA: TGTGCCACCAGCAGAGGTGAATCTGGGGCCAACGTCCTGACTTTC. This sequence encodes CATSRGESGANVLTF.